This T cell receptor beta chain derives from a study of CD4 T cells in relation to SARS-CoV-2 and coronaviruses. The wider study: Controls used an HIV-1 Nef peptide pool or no peptide.

Only in-frame clones appear in the TCRdb table, and some are missing; sequencing was by immunoSEQ multiplex PCR. The sample includes some 26,000 clones, 70% to 75% of them seen just once. Germline loops: CDR1 SGHAT, CDR2 FQNNGV. This CDR3 has 17 amino acids. J lost 4 bases, V lost 4 bases, and 10 bases had no gene match. The unexposed donors gave CD4+ T cells in about 2011-2018, prior to COVID-19. Isolation of CD4+ T cells took place after about 9 days in culture. Unexposed-donor CD4+ T cells were probed with SARS-CoV-2 S/N and four cold-coronavirus spikes, cells permitting. PBMCs were plated at 1.5 million to 2.5 million per well in IL-2-containing medium. Study-wide results and caveats: No crossreactivity against non-spike viral proteins was tested here.

This clone appeared a few times. Its matching antigen is unknown. This chain uses TRBV11-2 with TRBJ2-7; TRBD2 aligns across 13 bases. What was sequenced was CD4+ T cells from PBMCs, cultured in vitro. This receptor was identified in a human donor in good health. The CDR3 coding sequence is TGTGCCAGCAGCTCCATATTAAGACTAGCGGGAGGTTACGAGCAGTACTTC. This encodes CASSSILRLAGGYEQYF.